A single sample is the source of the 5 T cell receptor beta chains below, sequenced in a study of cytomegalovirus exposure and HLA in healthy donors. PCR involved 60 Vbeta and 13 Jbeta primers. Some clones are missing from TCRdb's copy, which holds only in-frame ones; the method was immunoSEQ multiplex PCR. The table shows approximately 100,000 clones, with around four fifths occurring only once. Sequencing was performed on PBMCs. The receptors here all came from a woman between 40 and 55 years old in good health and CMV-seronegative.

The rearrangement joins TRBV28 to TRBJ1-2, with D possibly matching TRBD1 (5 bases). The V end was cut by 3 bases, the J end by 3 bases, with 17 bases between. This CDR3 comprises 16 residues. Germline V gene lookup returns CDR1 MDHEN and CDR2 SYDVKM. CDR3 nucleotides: TGTGCCAGCAGTTTGCGGCAGGGAACGGCCTACTATGGCTACACCTTC. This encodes CASSLRQGTAYYGYTF.

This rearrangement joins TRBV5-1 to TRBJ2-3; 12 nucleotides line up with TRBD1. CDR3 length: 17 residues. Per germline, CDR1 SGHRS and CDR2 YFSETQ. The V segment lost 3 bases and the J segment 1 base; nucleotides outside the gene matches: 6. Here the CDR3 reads CASSSGTGGPRTDTQYF. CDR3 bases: TGCGCCAGCAGCTCCGGGACAGGGGGCCCCCGCACAGATACGCAGTATTTT.

The CDR3 loop is CASSFSTGELFF. The CDR3 DNA is TGTGCCAGCAGCTTCTCCACCGGGGAGCTGTTTTTT. The chain links TRBV7-6 to TRBJ2-2; D not resolved. Germline CDR1 reads SGHVS; CDR2 reads FNYEAQ. Trimming cost V 3 bases and J 4 bases, with 3 bases left between them. This CDR3 has 12 residues.

Here the CDR3 reads CASWSGPSGYGYTF. The CDR3 DNA sequence: TGCGCCAGCTGGAGCGGCCCGTCCGGCTATGGCTACACCTTC. The chain combines TRBV5-1 with TRBJ1-2; D is unclear. The germline V and J ends were trimmed by 7 bases and 4 bases, with 17 bases remaining between them. Germline V gene sequence: CDR1 SGHRS, CDR2 YFSETQ. The CDR3 runs 14 residues.

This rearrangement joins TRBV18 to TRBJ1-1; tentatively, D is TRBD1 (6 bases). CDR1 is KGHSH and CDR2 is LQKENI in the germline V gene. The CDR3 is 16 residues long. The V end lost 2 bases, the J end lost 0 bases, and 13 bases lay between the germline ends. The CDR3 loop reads CASSPWDNSMNTEAFF. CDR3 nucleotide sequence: TGTGCCAGCTCACCATGGGACAACTCCATGAACACTGAAGCTTTCTTT. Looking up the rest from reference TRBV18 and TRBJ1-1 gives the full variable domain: NAGVMQNPRHLVRRRGQEARLRCSPMKGHSHVYWYRQLPEEGLKFMVYLQKENIIDESGMPKERFSAEFPKEGPSILRIQQVVRGDSAAYFCASSPWDNSMNTEAFFGQGTRLTVV.